This section outlines one T cell receptor (beta chain) sequence together with its context. This clone showed up just once. Its antigen is unknown. Base qualities are not at hand, and no much larger clone is one base apart. The CDR3, cysteine through phenylalanine, is 12 amino acids long. Here the CDR3 DNA is all that survives: 36 bases in frame from base 1. The germline V gene (reference sequence) yields GTSNPN for CDR1 and SVGIG for CDR2. Deletion took 8 bases off V and 0 bases off J, with a span of 11 bases between the germline ends. This sample is drawn from a study of blood T cell repertoires in COVID-19 (dated by TCRdb to about 2020). For the study in its entirety: Samples from collaborators originated in the United States, Italy and Spain and spanned both the acute and convalescent phases of COVID-19. The material from the prospective study consisted of cDNA or gDNA derived from T cells, B-cell-depleted T cells, or PBMCs. Subjects who had been exposed to COVID-19, were actively infected with it, or had recovered from it provided the deeply sampled blood TCRbeta repertoires that made up the dataset. The repertoires were made available in a free public database intended to serve as a resource for research on the immune response to SARS-CoV-2. Samples came from the ongoing ImmuneRACE study (first 160 participants) plus 1,254 subjects from 6 global collaborators. A de-identified subject ID, COVID-19 status, age in years and sex were almost always included in the sample metadata. HLA class I and class II types, where available, came from metadata supplied by the sample provider rather than from assay-based typing. The study at large found these results: The quantity of clinical and demographic metadata differed by source and by participant and was supplied without curation.

TCRbeta CDR3 regions were amplified from genomic DNA using the immunoSEQ Assay, a bias-controlled multiplex PCR. On the study's bioinformatics: Nucleated cell counts per sample were estimated from amplification of reference gene primers within the assay. To quantify the absolute abundance of each unique TCRbeta CDR3 rearrangement, sequence reads were collapsed and filtered. For each sample, productive Simpson clonality was calculated as the square root of Simpson's diversity index over productive rearrangements. TCRdb re-hosts the immuneACCESS table, in-frame sequences only. Its copies lack some clones; in the studies checked, an unresolved V gene accounts for under half of them, and the cause for the rest is not known. D and trimming were read from the DNA, whereas the V and J calls and clone size are those reported in that table. Present in this sample are 250,000 to 300,000 clones, around 90% of which were seen just once. The ten top clones hold 1% to 1.3% of the sample.

In the prospective study, participants were about 18 to 95 years old, resided in 24 geographic areas of the United States, and were enrolled through a virtual design. In the prospective study, participants were assigned to cohorts based on the clinical history participants reported in a screening survey and a study questionnaire. For ImmuneRACE Cohort 3, a participant was defined as recovered based on two consecutive negative NP/OP PCR tests, clearance by a healthcare professional, or resolution of symptoms. In the prospective study, mobile phlebotomists collected whole blood, serum and a nasopharyngeal or oropharyngeal swab from each participant. Prospective study participants could optionally give additional blood draws and questionnaires over a roughly two-month period. Blood samples from the prospective study were shipped frozen or at room temperature prior to DNA extraction.

The receptor comes from a woman in her twenties or thirties who had recovered from COVID-19. Sample: PBMCs or T cells enriched from blood (not recorded which). The chain employs TRBV30 and TRBJ2-7, with TRBD1 as a weak D call on 6 bases. The encoded CDR3 is CASIQGSYEQYF. The DNA sequence is as follows: TGTGCCAGCATACAGGGCTCCTACGAGCAGTACTTC. With all but the CDR3 taken from the reference TRBV30 and TRBJ2-7 genes, the full variable domain is: SQTIHQWPATLVQPVGSPLSLECTVEGTSNPNLYWYRQAAGRGLQLLFYSVGIGQISSEVPQNLSASRPQDRQFILSSKKLLLSDSGFYLCASIQGSYEQYFGPGTRLTVT.